A selection of T cell receptor beta chains follows, all from one sample in a study of blood T cells in healthy people across ages. TCRdb processed the 5' RACE reads anew with MiXCR; each CDR3 protein has one entry. The sample includes 920,000 or so distinct CDR3 sequences, more than 40% of them seen just once. The sequenced sample consisted of blood. These receptors all stem from a woman aged 55-75 years in good health. The conserved cysteine and the conserved F or W are not part of the CDR3 here. Some rows have no size entry. The others give once, few or many, or a class for an expanded clone.

TRBJ2-5	-	TRBV14	ASSQEPQAGVETQY
TRBJ2-7	once	TRBV7-9	ASSPQLAGVLGSSYEQY
TRBJ2-7	-	TRBV7-8	ASSALAGPSYEQY
TRBJ1-2	-	TRBV9	ASSLFEGGWDGYT
TRBJ2-1	-	TRBV20-1	SAREVPGTSGIRSYNEQF
TRBJ2-1	-	TRBV29-1	SGLNPGLAESEQF
TRBJ2-3	few	TRBV6-5	ASSYKEWSPDTQY
TRBJ2-7	-	TRBV6-1	ASSETGGGRNEQY
TRBJ2-5	few	TRBV4-2	ASSQDLIGRERETQY
TRBJ2-7	many	TRBV29-1	SVAPHLSGGQY
TRBJ2-1	many	TRBV29-1	SVGLENEQF
TRBJ1-2	-	TRBV29-1	SVGSGGNGYT
TRBJ2-4	-	TRBV6-5	ASSYRTPLAGGRNIQY
TRBJ2-3	-	TRBV12-3/TRBV12-4	ASTGTSGNTQY
TRBJ2-1	-	TRBV28	ASSLGLSGGYNEQF
TRBJ1-2	-	TRBV7-9	ASSLHRGGRGGYT
TRBJ2-7	few	TRBV27	ASRQTGTSGYEQY
TRBJ2-4	-	TRBV7-9	ASSTRTGKNIQY
TRBJ2-1	few	TRBV7-9	ASSPQGGRGNEQF
TRBJ2-3	-	TRBV5-1	ASSYMTGTQY
TRBJ2-7	-	TRBV12-3/TRBV12-4	ASSPMGLAGVFFYEQY
-	-	TRBV20-1	SAREGARVEETQY
TRBJ2-7	-	TRBV5-1	ASSLDRATGEQY
TRBJ2-7	-	TRBV12-3/TRBV12-4	ASRQGPSYGQY
TRBJ2-7	-	TRBV6-2/TRBV6-3	ASSYVDEQY
-	-	TRBV27	ASSLLSGLAYEQY
TRBJ2-1	-	TRBV4-1	ASSKVGGRDEQF
TRBJ2-3	-	TRBV20-1	SARGQGWSDTQY
TRBJ2-1	-	TRBV3-1	ASSSVGGIRLNEQF
TRBJ2-1	few	TRBV20-1	SADLGASGGISYNEQF
TRBJ1-1	-	TRBV21-1	ASSKGVGTLNTEAF
TRBJ2-1	-	TRBV14	ASSQGRDARF
TRBJ1-2	few	TRBV12-3/TRBV12-4	ASSLGVRDLTDYGYT
TRBJ2-7	-	TRBV28	ASRPTGTGKGEQY
TRBJ2-1	-	TRBV27	ASSYSQDRGNHEQF
TRBJ2-1	-	TRBV6-5	ASSASGDYNEQF
TRBJ1-1	-	TRBV7-2	ASTPLWGGGTEAF
TRBJ2-7	-	TRBV7-9	ASSLEGRGQGSFISYEQY
TRBJ2-7	-	TRBV20-1	SARDVSGVDEQY
TRBJ2-3	-	TRBV4-2	ASSQVERDTDTQY
TRBJ2-5	-	TRBV6-2/TRBV6-3	ASSYSVWETQY
TRBJ2-1	-	TRBV20-1	SARDLSSYNEQF
TRBJ2-5	-	TRBV3-1	ASSQTGEEQY
TRBJ2-1	-	TRBV5-1	ASSSTRASGRNEQF
TRBJ1-1	-	TRBV5-1	ASSNPTGRDTEAF
TRBJ2-6	many	TRBV27	ASTTLTTSGANVLT
-	-	TRBV7-9	ASSFGMSSYNEQY
TRBJ2-1	-	TRBV15	ATSRAPGAGDRNEQF
TRBJ2-2	-	TRBV7-2	ASSLTSGMAGELF
TRBJ2-3	-	TRBV11-3	ASSAGSLVGTDTQY